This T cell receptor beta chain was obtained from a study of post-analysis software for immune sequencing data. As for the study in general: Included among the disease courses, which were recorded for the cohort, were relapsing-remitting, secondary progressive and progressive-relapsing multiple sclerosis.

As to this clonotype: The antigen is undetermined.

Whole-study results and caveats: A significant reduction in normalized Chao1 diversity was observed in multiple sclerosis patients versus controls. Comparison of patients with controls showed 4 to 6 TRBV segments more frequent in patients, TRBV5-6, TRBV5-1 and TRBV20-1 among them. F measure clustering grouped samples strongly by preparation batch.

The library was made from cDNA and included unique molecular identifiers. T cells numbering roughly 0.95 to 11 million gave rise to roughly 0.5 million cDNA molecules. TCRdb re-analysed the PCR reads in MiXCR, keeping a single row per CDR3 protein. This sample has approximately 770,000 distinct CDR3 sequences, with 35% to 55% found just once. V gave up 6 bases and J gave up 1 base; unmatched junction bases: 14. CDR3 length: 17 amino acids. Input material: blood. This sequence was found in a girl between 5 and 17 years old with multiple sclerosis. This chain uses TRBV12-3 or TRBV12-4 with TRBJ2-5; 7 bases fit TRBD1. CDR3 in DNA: TGTGCCAGCAGCCTAGCCCCGACAGGGTTTGTCCAAGAGACCCAGTACTTC. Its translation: CASSLAPTGFVQETQYF.